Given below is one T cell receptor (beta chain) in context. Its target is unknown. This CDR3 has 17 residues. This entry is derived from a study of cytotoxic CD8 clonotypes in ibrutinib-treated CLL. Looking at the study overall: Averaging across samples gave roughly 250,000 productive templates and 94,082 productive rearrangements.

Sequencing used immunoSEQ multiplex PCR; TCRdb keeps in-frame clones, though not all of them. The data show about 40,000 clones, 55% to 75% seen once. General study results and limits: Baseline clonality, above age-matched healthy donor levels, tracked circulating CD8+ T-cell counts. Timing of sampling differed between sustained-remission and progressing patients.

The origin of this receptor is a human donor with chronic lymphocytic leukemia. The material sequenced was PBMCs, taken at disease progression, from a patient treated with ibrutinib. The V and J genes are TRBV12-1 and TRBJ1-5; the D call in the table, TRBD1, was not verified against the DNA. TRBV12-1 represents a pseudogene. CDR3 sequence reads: CASSFVKGLYSNQPQHF. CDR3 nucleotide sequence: TGTGCCAGCAGCTTTGTGAAGGGGCTGTATAGCAATCAGCCCCAGCATTTT.